The next 14 T cell receptor beta chains were all read from a single sample in a study of metastatic and nonmetastatic thyroid tumors. TCRdb re-called the PCR reads via MiXCR. The sample gives about 92,000 clones, more than 12% of which show up once; roughly 3.6% is in the top ten. No patient had received any treatment before thyroid surgery. Material for sequencing was blood. These receptor sequences come from a female donor with papillary thyroid cancer or a benign thyroid nodule (not recorded which). Some clones in this sample may be carry-over from other donors' samples.

This clone was observed many times. The chain joins TRBV28 to TRBJ2-7, with 10 positions matching TRBD1. The length of the CDR3 is 16 residues. Germline values: CDR1 MDHEN, CDR2 SYDVKM. V trimming: 6 bases; J trimming: 0 bases; junction bases outside the gene matches: 8. The CDR3 coding sequence is TGTGCCAGCAGACCCCCCGGGACAGGGGTCTCCTACGAGCAGTACTTC. Residues: CASRPPGTGVSYEQYF. The entire variable domain, with the rest obtained from reference TRBV28 and TRBJ2-7, is as follows: DVKVTQSSRYLVKRTGEKVFLECVQDMDHENMFWYRQDPGLGLRLIYFSYDVKMKEKGDIPEGYSVSREKKERFSLILESASTNQTSMYLCASRPPGTGVSYEQYFGPGTRLTVT.

This clone was seen at least ten times. The chain couples TRBV6-2 or TRBV6-3 to TRBJ2-3; 8 bases match TRBD2. The CDR3 is 15 residues long. Germline CDR1 reads MNHEY; CDR2 reads SVGEGT. V dropped 2 bases and J dropped 6; count of bases not matched to a gene: 7. CDR3 residues: CASSYGGGQSDTQYF. Written as DNA, the CDR3 is TGTGCCAGCAGTTACGGCGGGGGGCAGTCGGATACGCAGTATTTT.

Many counts were recorded for this clone. The chain recombines TRBV28 with TRBJ1-4; possibly TRBD1 for D (5 bases). Germline CDR1 is MDHEN and CDR2 is SYDVKM. Trimming took off 4 bases at V and 7 bases at J, with 13 bases between the two ends. This CDR3 is built from 14 residues. CDR3 protein: CASSSRQPSEKLFF. CDR3 nucleotide sequence: TGTGCCAGCAGTTCACGACAGCCCTCTGAAAAACTGTTTTTT.

This clone was counted many times. The V call is TRBV11-1, the J call TRBJ1-1, with D possibly being TRBD1 (6 bases). The CDR3 runs to 15 residues. Per germline, CDR1 SGHAT and CDR2 FQDESV (reference sequence). Trimming removed 3 bases from V and 4 bases from J, with 15 bases in between. This CDR3 is CASSLLRGGGTEAFF. Here the CDR3 DNA reads TGTGCCAGCAGCTTGCTCAGGGGTGGAGGCACTGAAGCTTTCTTT.

At least ten counts were recorded for this clone. The rearrangement uses TRBV12-3 or TRBV12-4 and TRBJ1-5; the D gene is possibly TRBD1 (6 bases). The CDR3 sequence is 15 residues long. The ends were cut back, 4 bases at V and 3 bases at J, with 13 bases in the middle. The CDR3 sequence: CASSSAGVPNQPQHF. In nucleotides, the CDR3 is TGTGCCAGCAGTTCGGCAGGGGTTCCCAATCAGCCCCAGCATTTT.

This clone was seen ten or more times. This same CDR3 is encoded by further DNA sequences in the sample. CDR3 in DNA: TGCGCCAGCAGCCAAGATCAGGCGGCCGGTCAGCCCCAGCATTTT. This translates into CASSQDQAAGQPQHF. V usage is TRBV4-1 and J usage is TRBJ1-5; D ambiguous. Germline values: CDR1 MGHRA, CDR2 YSYEKL. CDR3 length: 15 residues. V shed 0 bases and J shed 6 bases, with 12 bases lying between them.

This clone appeared many times. The chain joins TRBV28 to TRBJ2-2, with 8 positions matching TRBD2. CDR1 and CDR2 (germline): MDHEN, SYDVKM. The V gene end was trimmed by 1 base and the J gene end by 3 bases; junction bases not matched to a gene: 1. The CDR3 has 15 amino acids. CDR3 amino acids: CASSLSGGDTGELFF. DNA of the CDR3: TGTGCCAGCAGTTTATCGGGGGGGGACACCGGGGAGCTGTTTTTT.

The table lists this clone with many counts. The chain couples TRBV19 to TRBJ2-7; D remains ambiguous. Germline V gene data show CDR1 as LNHDA and CDR2 as SQIVND (reference sequence). CDR3 size: 13 residues. Trimming pared 3 bases from V and 2 bases from J, leaving 8 bases between. In DNA, the CDR3 is TGTGCCAGTAGTATTACAGTAGCCTACGAGCAGTACTTC. Its translation is CASSITVAYEQYF.

This clone has at least ten counts. The rearrangement links TRBV3-1 to TRBJ2-7; 8 positions agree with TRBD2. J gave up 7 bases and V 0 bases, and 11 bases lay outside the gene matches. From germline, CDR1 is LGHDT and CDR2 YNNKEL (reference sequence). CDR3 length equals 16 residues. The CDR3 reads CASSQDSSGGRGEQYF. The CDR3 DNA follows: TGTGCCAGCAGCCAAGATTCTTCGGGGGGGAGAGGGGAGCAGTACTTC.

This clone was seen repeatedly, ten times or more. The V and J genes are TRBV6-2 or TRBV6-3 and TRBJ2-1; D is perhaps TRBD2 (5 bases). The CDR3 is 12 residues long. V was trimmed by 7 bases and J by 7 bases, leaving 11 bases between them. Germline V gives CDR1 MNHEY, CDR2 SVGEGT. The CDR3 bases are TGTGCCAGCACGGACTGGACTAATGAGCAGTTCTTC. Translating gives CASTDWTNEQFF.

This clone appeared many times. This chain joins TRBV6-6 and TRBJ1-5; D not certain. CDR1 and CDR2 (germline): MNHNY, SVGAGI (reference sequence). V was shortened by 2 bases and J by 0 bases, with 20 bases between the two germline ends. This CDR3 contains 19 residues. The CDR3 DNA reads TGTGCCAGCAGTTACCCTATGAAACCGACGGCCTATAGCAATCAGCCCCAGCATTTT. Translation gives CASSYPMKPTAYSNQPQHF.

This clone has ten or more counts. The chain uses TRBV15 and TRBJ1-3; a possible D gene is TRBD1 (5 bases). Germline CDR1 reads LNHNV; CDR2 reads YYDKDF (reference sequence). V was clipped by 0 bases and J by 6 bases, with 12 bases between them. This CDR3 contains 15 residues. CDR3 residues: CATSRDEGTVNTIYF. In DNA form, the CDR3 reads TGTGCCACCAGCAGAGATGAGGGGACGGTAAACACCATATATTTT.

This clone was counted ten times or more. The V call is TRBV5-1, the J call TRBJ2-1; TRBD1 aligns across 7 bases. There are 17 residues in the CDR3. V lost 4 bases to trimming and J lost 0 bases; unmatched junction nucleotides: 10. Germline V gene lookup returns CDR1 SGHRS and CDR2 YFSETQ. CDR3 sequence reads: CASSRSAGGVSYNEQFF. The DNA for the CDR3 is TGCGCCAGCAGCAGATCCGCAGGGGGAGTCTCCTACAATGAGCAGTTCTTC. The variable domain in full, with the rest retrieved from reference TRBV5-1 and TRBJ2-1, is KAGVTQTPRYLIKTRGQQVTLSCSPISGHRSVSWYQQTPGQGLQFLFEYFSETQRNKGNFPGRFSGRQFSNSRSEMNVSTLELGDSALYLCASSRSAGGVSYNEQFFGPGTRLTVL.

This sequence joins TRBV20-1 and TRBJ1-4; possibly TRBD1 for D (5 bases). CDR1 and CDR2 from the germline V gene are DFQATT and SNEGSKA (reference sequence). V shed 0 bases and J shed 5 bases, with 16 bases lying between them. The CDR3 has 16 amino acids. The CDR3 DNA follows: TGCAGTGCTAGAGATGGGCCGGGACGAGCGAATGAAAAACTGTTTTTT. Translating it yields CSARDGPGRANEKLFF.